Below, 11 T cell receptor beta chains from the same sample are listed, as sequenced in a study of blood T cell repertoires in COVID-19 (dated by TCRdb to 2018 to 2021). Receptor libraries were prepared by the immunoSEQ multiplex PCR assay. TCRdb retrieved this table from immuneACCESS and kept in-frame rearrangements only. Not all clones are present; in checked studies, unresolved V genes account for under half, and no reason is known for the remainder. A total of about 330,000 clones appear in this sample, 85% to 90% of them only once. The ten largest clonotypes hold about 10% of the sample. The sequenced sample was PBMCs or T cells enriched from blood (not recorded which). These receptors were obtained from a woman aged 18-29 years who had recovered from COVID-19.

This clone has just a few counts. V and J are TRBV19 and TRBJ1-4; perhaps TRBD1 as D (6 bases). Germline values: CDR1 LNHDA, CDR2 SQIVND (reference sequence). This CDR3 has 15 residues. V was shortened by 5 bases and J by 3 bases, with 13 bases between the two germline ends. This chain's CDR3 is CASSPLRGANEKLFF. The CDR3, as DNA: TGTGCCAGTAGTCCTCTCAGGGGAGCTAATGAAAAACTGTTTTTT.

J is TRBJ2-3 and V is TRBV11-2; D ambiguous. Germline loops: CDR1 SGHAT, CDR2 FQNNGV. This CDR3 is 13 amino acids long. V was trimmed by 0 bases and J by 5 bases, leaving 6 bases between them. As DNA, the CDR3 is TGTGCCAGCAGCTTAGATCTCGGAGATACGCAGTATTTT. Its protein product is CASSLDLGDTQYF.

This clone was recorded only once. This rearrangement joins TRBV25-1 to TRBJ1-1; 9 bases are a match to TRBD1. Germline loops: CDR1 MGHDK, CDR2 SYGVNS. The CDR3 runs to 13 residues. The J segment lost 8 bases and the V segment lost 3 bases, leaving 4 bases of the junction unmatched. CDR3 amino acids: CASSDPGQGEAFF. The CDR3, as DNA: TGTGCCAGCAGTGACCCGGGACAGGGCGAAGCTTTCTTT.

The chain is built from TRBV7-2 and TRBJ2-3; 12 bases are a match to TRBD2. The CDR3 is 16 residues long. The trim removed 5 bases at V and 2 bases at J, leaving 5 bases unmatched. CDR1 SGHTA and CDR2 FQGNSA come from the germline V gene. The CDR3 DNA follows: TGTGCCAGCAGCCCCCTAGCGGGGGGGCTCACAGATACGCAGTATTTT. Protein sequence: CASSPLAGGLTDTQYF.

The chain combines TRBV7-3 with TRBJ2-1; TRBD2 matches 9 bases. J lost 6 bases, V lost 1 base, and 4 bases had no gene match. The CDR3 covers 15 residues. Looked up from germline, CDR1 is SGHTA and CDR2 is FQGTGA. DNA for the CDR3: TGTGCCAGCAGCTTAATAGCGGGGGTCCTCAATGAGCAGTTCTTC. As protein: CASSLIAGVLNEQFF.

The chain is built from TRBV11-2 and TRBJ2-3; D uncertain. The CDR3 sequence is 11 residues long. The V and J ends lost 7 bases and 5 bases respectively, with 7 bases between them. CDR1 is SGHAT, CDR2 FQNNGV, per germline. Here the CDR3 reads CASTPGDTQYF. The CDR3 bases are TGTGCCAGCACCCCGGGAGATACGCAGTATTTT.

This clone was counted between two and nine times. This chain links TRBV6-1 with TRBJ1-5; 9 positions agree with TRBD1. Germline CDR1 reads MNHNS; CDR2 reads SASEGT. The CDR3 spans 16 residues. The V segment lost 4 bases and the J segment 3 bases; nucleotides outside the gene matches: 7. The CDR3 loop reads CASSVVTGGNNQPQHF. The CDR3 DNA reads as TGTGCCAGCAGTGTAGTGACAGGGGGGAACAATCAGCCCCAGCATTTT.

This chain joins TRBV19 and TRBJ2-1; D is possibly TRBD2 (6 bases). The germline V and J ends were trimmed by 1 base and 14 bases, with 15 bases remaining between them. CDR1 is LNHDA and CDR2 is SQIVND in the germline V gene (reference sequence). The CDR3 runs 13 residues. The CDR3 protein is CASSIVGTWGEFF. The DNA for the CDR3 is TGTGCCAGTAGTATAGTAGGGACTTGGGGGGAGTTCTTC.

CDR3 sequence reads: CASSPAGFYEQYF. The CDR3 DNA reads TGTGCCAGCAGCCCTGCAGGGTTTTACGAGCAGTACTTC. The chain has TRBV4-2 and TRBJ2-7, with a weak D call TRBD1 (5 bases). V gave up 4 bases and J gave up 4 bases, with 11 bases separating them. The length of the CDR3 is 13 residues. CDR1 is LGHNA, CDR2 YNFKEQ, per germline.

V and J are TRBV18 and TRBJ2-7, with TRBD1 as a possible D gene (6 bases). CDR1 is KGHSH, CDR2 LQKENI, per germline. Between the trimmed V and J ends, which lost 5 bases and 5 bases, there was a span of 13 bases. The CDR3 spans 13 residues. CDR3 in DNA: TGTGCCAGCTCAGAGGGGACAATCGACGAGCAGTACTTC. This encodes CASSEGTIDEQYF.

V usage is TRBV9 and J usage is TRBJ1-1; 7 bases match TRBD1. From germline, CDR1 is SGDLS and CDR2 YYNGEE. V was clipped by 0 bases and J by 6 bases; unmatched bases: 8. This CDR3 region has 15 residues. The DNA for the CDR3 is TGTGCCAGCAGCGTAGTTGTTCAGGGGGTGGCTGAAGCTTTCTTT. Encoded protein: CASSVVVQGVAEAFF.